The 27 T cell receptor beta chains below all came from one sample that was sequenced in a study of blood T cell repertoires in COVID-19. Method: immunoSEQ multiplex PCR; TCRdb's copy keeps in-frame clones and lacks some. Among 85,000 to 130,000 clones, roughly four fifths were seen once, and the ten largest hold roughly 5%. Sequencing was done on a sample of peripheral blood. The receptor set was obtained from a man aged 60-69 years with acute or convalescent COVID-19.

V and J are TRBV6-6 and TRBJ1-1, with a possible D match to TRBD1 (5 bases). CDR1 MNHNY and CDR2 SVGAGI come from the germline V gene (reference sequence). This CDR3 region has 15 residues. Trimming pared 5 bases from V and 1 base from J, leaving 14 bases between. Here the CDR3 reads CASSRPTRENTEAFF. In nucleotides, the CDR3 is TGTGCCAGCAGTAGACCGACCAGGGAGAACACTGAAGCTTTCTTT.

The rearrangement joins TRBV3-1 (or the pseudogene TRBV3-2) to TRBJ1-5; 11 nucleotides align to TRBD1. Germline lookup yields CDR1 LGHDT and CDR2 YNNKEL (reference sequence). The ends lost 1 base at V and 4 bases at J; junction bases unmatched: 3. CDR3 length equals 16 residues. CDR3 nucleotide sequence: TGTGCCAGCAGCCAAGCGGGACAGGGGGGAAATCAGCCCCAGCATTTT. It translates to CASSQAGQGGNQPQHF.

This chain connects TRBV19 to TRBJ2-7; TRBD1 agrees at 8 bases. The CDR3 totals 13 residues. The ends lost 8 bases at V and 4 bases at J; junction bases unmatched: 7. Germline V lookup: CDR1 LNHDA, CDR2 SQIVND (reference sequence). This CDR3 reads CASRDRSRYEQYF. The DNA of the CDR3 is TGTGCCAGTCGGGACAGGTCCCGATACGAGCAGTACTTC.

The chain uses TRBV28 and TRBJ2-6; the D gene is possibly TRBD2 (7 bases). CDR1 is MDHEN and CDR2 is SYDVKM in the germline V gene. Trimming left V 9 bases short and J 2 bases short, with 14 bases between. This CDR3 spans 15 amino acids. The CDR3 sequence is CASMDGGPGANVLTF. In DNA form, the CDR3 reads TGTGCCAGTATGGACGGGGGGCCTGGGGCCAACGTCCTGACTTTC.

J is TRBJ2-1 and V is TRBV3-1 (or the pseudogene TRBV3-2), with 11 bases lining up with TRBD2. The CDR3 extends over 16 amino acids. J gave up 6 bases and V 3 bases, and 7 bases lay outside the gene matches. Per germline, CDR1 LGHDT and CDR2 YNNKEL (reference sequence). The CDR3 nucleotides are TGTGCCAGCAGCCAGTTAGCGGGGGGGCCAGGCAATGAGCAGTTCTTC. Translation gives CASSQLAGGPGNEQFF.

The rearrangement links TRBV18 to TRBJ2-1; 9 bases fit TRBD1. The CDR3 extends over 18 amino acids. Germline V gene sequence: CDR1 KGHSH, CDR2 LQKENI. Trimming at V came to 1 base and at J to 7 bases, leaving 14 bases not matched to a gene. This chain's CDR3 is CASSPLNPGTGLSNEQFF. Here the CDR3 DNA reads TGTGCCAGCTCACCACTCAATCCCGGGACAGGGTTGAGTAATGAGCAGTTCTTC. Supplemented by reference TRBV18 and TRBJ2-1, the full variable domain reads NAGVMQNPRHLVRRRGQEARLRCSPMKGHSHVYWYRQLPEEGLKFMVYLQKENIIDESGMPKERFSAEFPKEGPSILRIQQVVRGDSAAYFCASSPLNPGTGLSNEQFFGPGTRLTVL.

The V call is TRBV4-3, the J call TRBJ2-4, with 7 nucleotides matching TRBD2. CDR3 length: 18 amino acids. V shed 0 bases and J 3 bases; nucleotides not matched to a gene: 11. The germline V gene has CDR1 LGHNA and CDR2 YSLEER. CDR3 bases: TGCGCCAGCAGCCAAGATCTTCAAGGGAGGGTAGGCAAAAACATTCAGTACTTC. This encodes CASSQDLQGRVGKNIQYF.

The rearrangement links TRBV28 to TRBJ1-5; the D gene is possibly TRBD1 (5 bases). The CDR3 loop spans 15 amino acids. The V and J ends lost 2 bases and 3 bases respectively, with 11 bases between them. The germline V gene encodes CDR1 MDHEN and CDR2 SYDVKM. CDR3 amino acids: CASSLGAGVNQPQHF. Here the CDR3 DNA reads TGTGCCAGCAGTTTAGGGGCCGGCGTCAATCAGCCCCAGCATTTT.

This sequence joins TRBV24-1 and TRBJ2-5; TRBD1 agrees at 10 bases. The CDR3 contains 17 residues. V dropped 4 bases and J dropped 4; count of bases not matched to a gene: 11. Germline values: CDR1 KGHDR, CDR2 SFDVKD. The CDR3 spells CATSDHTGTGAAETQYF. DNA of the CDR3: TGTGCCACCAGTGACCATACCGGGACAGGGGCGGCAGAGACCCAGTACTTC.

The chain employs TRBV10-3 and TRBJ1-1, with D possibly being TRBD1 (6 bases). CDR1 ENHRY and CDR2 SYGVKD come from the germline V gene. The V gene lost 3 bases and the J gene lost 4 bases, with 12 bases spanning the gap. The CDR3 runs 14 residues. The CDR3 reads CAISEQGQGTEAFF. In DNA, the CDR3 is TGTGCCATCAGTGAACAGGGTCAGGGCACTGAAGCTTTCTTT.

The rearrangement uses TRBV5-1 and TRBJ2-1, with 14 nucleotides matching TRBD2. V gave up 7 bases and J gave up 6 bases; unmatched junction bases: 21. In germline, CDR1 is SGHRS, CDR2 YFSETQ. This CDR3 has 20 amino acids. The CDR3 region is CASLLRGQAGLAGDANEQFF. CDR3 sequence (DNA): TGCGCCAGCCTTCTTCGGGGGCAGGCGGGACTAGCGGGAGACGCCAATGAGCAGTTCTTC.

V and J are TRBV19 and TRBJ1-4; TRBD1 is a possible D gene (6 bases). The CDR3 is made up of 13 amino acids. Germline V CDR1 and CDR2: LNHDA, SQIVND (reference sequence). With 7 bases removed from V and 4 bases from J, the gap between germline ends came to 10 bases. CDR3 amino acids: CASTPDSNEKLFF. CDR3 DNA sequence: TGTGCCAGTACCCCGGACAGTAATGAAAAACTGTTTTTT.

The CDR3 sequence is CASSQVIGTPTSPLHF. DNA of the CDR3: TGCGCCAGCAGCCAAGTAATTGGGACTCCTACTTCACCCCTCCACTTT. V gene TRBV4-3 combines with J gene TRBJ1-6, with D possibly being TRBD1 (5 bases). The CDR3 consists of 16 residues. The germline CDR1 and CDR2 sequences are LGHNA and YSLEER. The ends were cut back, 1 base at V and 9 bases at J, with 16 bases in the middle.

The CDR3 nucleotides read TGTGCCAGCAGTGAATTGCCCGCGAGGGCGCCCCAGCATTTT. It translates to CASSELPARAPQHF. The chain joins TRBV2 to TRBJ1-5; no clear D gene. V was trimmed by 2 bases and J by 9 bases, leaving 14 bases between them. Looked up from germline, CDR1 is SNHLY and CDR2 is FYNNEI. The CDR3 is 14 residues long.

The chain combines TRBV25-1 with TRBJ1-2; D is ambiguous. V lost 2 bases and J lost 4, with 8 bases in between. Germline V gene sequence: CDR1 MGHDK, CDR2 SYGVNS. The CDR3 covers 13 residues. This CDR3 is CASSELGRYGYTF. The CDR3 DNA sequence: TGTGCCAGCAGTGAACTGGGCCGCTATGGCTACACCTTC.

This clone appeared a single time. The rearrangement links TRBV30 to TRBJ2-4; 8 positions agree with TRBD1. The germline CDR1 and CDR2 sequences are GTSNPN and SVGIG (reference sequence). CDR3 length: 14 amino acids. The V gene end was trimmed by 5 bases and the J gene end by 5 bases; junction bases not matched to a gene: 8. CDR3 protein: CAWGQGGTQNIQYF. In DNA form, the CDR3 reads TGTGCCTGGGGACAGGGAGGCACACAAAACATTCAGTACTTC.

The chain uses TRBV6-5 and TRBJ1-2; TRBD1 matches 7 bases. The CDR3 is 16 residues long. CDR1 and CDR2 (germline): MNHEY, SVGAGI. The junction had 10 bases not matched to a gene; V was cut back by 2 bases and J by 4 bases. CDR3 amino acids: CASSYGVMGQSYGYTF. The CDR3 region has the DNA TGTGCCAGCAGTTACGGGGTAATGGGACAGTCCTATGGCTACACCTTC.

J is TRBJ2-7 and V is TRBV5-4; 8 bases align to TRBD2. This CDR3 has 14 residues. CDR1 is SGHNT and CDR2 is YYREEE in the germline V gene (reference sequence). The junction had 9 bases not matched to a gene; V was cut back by 4 bases and J by 6 bases. CDR3 sequence reads: CASSPREGIGEQYF. The CDR3 bases are TGTGCCAGCAGCCCCCGGGAGGGGATTGGCGAGCAGTACTTC. The complete variable domain, with remaining parts taken from reference TRBV5-4 and TRBJ2-7, reads ETGVTQSPTHLIKTRGQQVTLRCSSQSGHNTVSWYQQALGQGPQFIFQYYREEENGRGNFPPRFSGLQFPNYSSELNVNALELDDSALYLCASSPREGIGEQYFGPGTRLTVT.

This sequence joins TRBV7-8 and TRBJ2-3, with 7 bases fitting TRBD2. The CDR3 covers 15 residues. Germline CDR1 reads SGHVS; CDR2 reads FQNEAQ. Unmatched junction bases numbered 4, after V lost 3 bases and J lost 1 base. The CDR3 loop is CASSFRLAGTDTQYF. CDR3 nucleotides: TGTGCCAGCAGCTTTCGGCTAGCGGGCACAGATACGCAGTATTTT.

V gene TRBV25-1 combines with J gene TRBJ1-5; weak D call: TRBD1 (5 bases). The germline gives CDR1 MGHDK, CDR2 SYGVNS. Trimming took 4 bases from V and 5 from J, leaving 15 bases between them. This CDR3 region has 15 residues. CDR3 sequence reads: CASSGSRGFDQPQHF. The CDR3, as DNA: TGTGCCAGCAGTGGTTCTAGGGGCTTCGATCAGCCCCAGCATTTT.

The genes are TRBV19 and TRBJ1-1, with D maybe TRBD1 (6 bases). CDR1 is LNHDA, CDR2 SQIVND, per germline (reference sequence). The length of the CDR3 is 13 residues. V lost 6 bases and J 0 bases, leaving 8 bases between the germline ends. DNA of the CDR3: TGTGCCAGTAGGGACAGAATGAACACTGAAGCTTTCTTT. It is translated as CASRDRMNTEAFF.

This rearrangement joins TRBV7-9 to TRBJ1-4; TRBD1 is a possible D gene (6 bases). Deletions cut 3 bases from V and 2 bases from J, with 10 bases between. Germline values: CDR1 SEHNR, CDR2 FQNEAQ (reference sequence). The CDR3 runs to 15 residues. Here the CDR3 DNA reads TGTGCCAGCAGCTTTGTCCAGGGGACTAATGAAAAACTGTTTTTT. This codes for CASSFVQGTNEKLFF.

The chain is built from TRBV19 and TRBJ1-1, with a tentative D call TRBD1 (6 bases). Germline CDR1 LNHDA, CDR2 SQIVND (reference sequence). This CDR3 spans 15 amino acids. Trimming stripped 4 bases from V and 5 bases from J, with 17 bases between. The DNA for the CDR3 is TGTGCCAGTAGTACACGAGAGGGGGTTTGGACTGAAGCTTTCTTT. It yields the protein CASSTREGVWTEAFF. Based on the CDR3 plus reference TRBV19 and TRBJ1-1, the full variable domain is DGGITQSPKYLFRKEGQNVTLSCEQNLNHDAMYWYRQDPGQGLRLIYYSQIVNDFQKGDIAEGYSVSREKKESFPLTVTSAQKNPTAFYLCASSTREGVWTEAFFGQGTRLTVV.

The J gene is TRBJ2-1, the V gene TRBV7-9; the match to TRBD2 covers 11 bases. CDR3 length equals 17 residues. Germline CDR1 and CDR2: SEHNR and FQNEAQ (reference sequence). The V gene end was trimmed by 1 base and the J gene end by 6 bases; junction bases not matched to a gene: 8. Here the CDR3 reads CASSLGLLAGEGNEQFF. For the CDR3, the DNA is TGTGCCAGCAGCTTAGGCCTACTAGCGGGAGAGGGCAATGAGCAGTTCTTC.

V usage is TRBV5-4 and J usage is TRBJ1-1, with a weak D call TRBD1 (5 bases). V lost 3 bases to trimming and J lost 5 bases, with 14 bases between them. This CDR3 contains 14 residues. The germline CDR1 and CDR2 sequences are SGHNT and YYREEE (reference sequence). The CDR3: CASSSASQGTEAFF. The CDR3 nucleotides read TGTGCCAGCAGCTCCGCCAGCCAGGGTACTGAAGCTTTCTTT.

This chain links TRBV5-1 with TRBJ2-7; the match to TRBD2 covers 9 bases. CDR3 size: 15 residues. After removal of 4 bases from V and 2 bases from J, the junction contained 7 bases not matched to a gene. CDR1 SGHRS and CDR2 YFSETQ come from the germline V gene. CDR3 protein: CASSLRTSDPYEQYF. The CDR3 DNA reads as TGCGCCAGCAGCCTCCGGACTAGCGATCCCTACGAGCAGTACTTC.

The chain couples TRBV5-4 to TRBJ2-3; 8 nucleotides align to TRBD2. Germline assignment: CDR1 SGHNT and CDR2 YYREEE (reference sequence). V lost 1 base and J lost 5; bases outside the gene matches: 6. The CDR3 runs 15 residues. CDR3 region: CASSLRREGRDTQYF. The CDR3 nucleotides are TGTGCCAGCAGCTTGAGACGGGAGGGCAGAGATACGCAGTATTTT.